This T cell receptor (beta chain) emerged from a study of blood T cell repertoires in COVID-19. TCRdb's copy holds only in-frame clones and misses some; the assay was immunoSEQ multiplex PCR. The sample holds approximately 90,000 clones, 55% to 75% seen once. Sequenced: peripheral blood. The origin of this receptor is an elderly woman with acute or convalescent COVID-19.

CDR3 protein: CASSTREGNGYTF. The CDR3, as DNA: TGTGCCAGTAGTACCAGGGAGGGGAATGGCTACACCTTC. This sequence joins TRBV19 and TRBJ1-2; D possibly corresponds to TRBD1 (5 bases). V was cut by 4 bases and J by 6 bases, with 12 bases left in between. The CDR3 consists of 13 residues. Germline V gene lookup returns CDR1 LNHDA and CDR2 SQIVND (reference sequence).